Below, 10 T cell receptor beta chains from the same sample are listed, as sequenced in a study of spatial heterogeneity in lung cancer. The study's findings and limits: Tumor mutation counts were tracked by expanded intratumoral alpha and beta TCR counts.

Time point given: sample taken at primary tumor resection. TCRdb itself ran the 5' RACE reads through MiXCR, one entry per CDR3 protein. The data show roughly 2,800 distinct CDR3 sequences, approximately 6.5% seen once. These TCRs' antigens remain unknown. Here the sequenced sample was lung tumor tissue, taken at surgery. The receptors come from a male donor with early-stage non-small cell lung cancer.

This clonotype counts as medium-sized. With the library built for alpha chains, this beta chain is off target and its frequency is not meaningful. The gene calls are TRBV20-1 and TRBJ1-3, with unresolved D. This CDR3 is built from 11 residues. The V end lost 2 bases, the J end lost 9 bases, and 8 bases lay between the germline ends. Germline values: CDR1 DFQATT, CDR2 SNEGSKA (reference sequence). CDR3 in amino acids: CSARRVGTIYF. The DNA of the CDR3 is TGCAGTGCTAGAAGGGTCGGCACCATATATTTT.

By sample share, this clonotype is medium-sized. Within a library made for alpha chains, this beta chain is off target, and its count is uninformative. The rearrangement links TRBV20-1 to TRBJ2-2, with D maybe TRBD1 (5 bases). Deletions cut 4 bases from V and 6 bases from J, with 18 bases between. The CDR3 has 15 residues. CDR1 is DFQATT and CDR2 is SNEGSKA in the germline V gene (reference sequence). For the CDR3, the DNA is TGCAGTGCTAACACCGGGCCAGGGTTCGCCGGGGAGCTGTTTTTT. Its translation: CSANTGPGFAGELFF.

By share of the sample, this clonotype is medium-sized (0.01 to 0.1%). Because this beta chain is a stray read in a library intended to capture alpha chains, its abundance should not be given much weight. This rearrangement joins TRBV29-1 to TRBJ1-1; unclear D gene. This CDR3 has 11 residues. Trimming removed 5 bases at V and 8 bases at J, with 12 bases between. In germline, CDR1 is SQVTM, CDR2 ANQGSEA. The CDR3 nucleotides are TGCAGCGTTAAACTTGGAACCGAAGCTTTCTTT. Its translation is CSVKLGTEAFF. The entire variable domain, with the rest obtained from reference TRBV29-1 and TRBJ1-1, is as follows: SAVISQKPSRDICQRGTSLTIQCQVDSQVTMMFWYRQQPGQSLTLIATANQGSEATYESGFVIDKFPISRPNLTFSTLTVSNMSPEDSSIYLCSVKLGTEAFFGQGTRLTVV.

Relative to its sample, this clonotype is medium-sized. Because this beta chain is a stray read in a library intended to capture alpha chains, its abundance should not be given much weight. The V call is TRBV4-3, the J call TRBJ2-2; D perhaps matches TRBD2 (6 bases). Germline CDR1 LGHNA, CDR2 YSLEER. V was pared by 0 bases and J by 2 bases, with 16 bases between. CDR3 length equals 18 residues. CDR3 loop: CASSQDPSWRDNTGELFF. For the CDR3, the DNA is TGCGCCAGCAGCCAAGATCCCTCATGGCGGGACAACACCGGGGAGCTGTTTTTT.

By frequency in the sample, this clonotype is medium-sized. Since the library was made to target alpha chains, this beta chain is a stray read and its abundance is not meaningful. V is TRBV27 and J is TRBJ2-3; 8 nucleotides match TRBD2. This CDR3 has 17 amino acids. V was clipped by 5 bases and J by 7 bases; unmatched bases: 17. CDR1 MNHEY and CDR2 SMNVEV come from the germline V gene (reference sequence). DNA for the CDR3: TGTGCCAGCAGTGCCGAGACTAGCGCCGTGGGGGGTAATACGCAGTATTTT. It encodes CASSAETSAVGGNTQYF.

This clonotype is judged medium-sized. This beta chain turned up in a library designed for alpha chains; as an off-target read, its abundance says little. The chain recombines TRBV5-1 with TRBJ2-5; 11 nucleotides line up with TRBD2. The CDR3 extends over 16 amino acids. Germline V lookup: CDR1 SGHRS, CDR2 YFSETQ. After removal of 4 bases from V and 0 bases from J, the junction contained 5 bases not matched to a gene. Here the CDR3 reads CASSPGLAGYQETQYF. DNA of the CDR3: TGCGCCAGCAGCCCTGGACTAGCGGGTTACCAAGAGACCCAGTACTTC.

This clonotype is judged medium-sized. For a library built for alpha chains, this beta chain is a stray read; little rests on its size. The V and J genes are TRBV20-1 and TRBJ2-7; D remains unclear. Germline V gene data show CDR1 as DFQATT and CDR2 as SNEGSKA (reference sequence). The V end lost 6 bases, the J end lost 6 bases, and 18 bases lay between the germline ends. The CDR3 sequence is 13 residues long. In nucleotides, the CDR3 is TGCAGTGCCCCCCGCCAGTTTATGGGCGAGCAGTACTTC. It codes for CSAPRQFMGEQYF.

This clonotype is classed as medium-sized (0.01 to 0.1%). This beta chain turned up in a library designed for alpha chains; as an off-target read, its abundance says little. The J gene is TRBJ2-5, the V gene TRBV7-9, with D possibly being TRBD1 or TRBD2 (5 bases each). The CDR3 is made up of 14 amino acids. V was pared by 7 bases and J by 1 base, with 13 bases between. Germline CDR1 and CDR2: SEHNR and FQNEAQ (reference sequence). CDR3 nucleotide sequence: TGTGCCAGCACCTCCTCCGGGACCCAAGAGACCCAGTACTTC. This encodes CASTSSGTQETQYF. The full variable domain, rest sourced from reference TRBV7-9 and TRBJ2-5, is DTGVSQNPRHKITKRGQNVTFRCDPISEHNRLYWYRQTLGQGPEFLTYFQNEAQLEKSRLLSDRFSAERPKGSFSTLEIQRTEQGDSAMYLCASTSSGTQETQYFGPGTRLLVL.

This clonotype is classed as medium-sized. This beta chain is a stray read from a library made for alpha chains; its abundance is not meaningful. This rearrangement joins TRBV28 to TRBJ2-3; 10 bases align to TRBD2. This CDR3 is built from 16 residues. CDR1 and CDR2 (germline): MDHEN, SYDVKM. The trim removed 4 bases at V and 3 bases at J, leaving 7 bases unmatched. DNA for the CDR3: TGTGCCAGCAGTTCCCCCCAGCGGGAGGGAACAGATACGCAGTATTTT. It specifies CASSSPQREGTDTQYF. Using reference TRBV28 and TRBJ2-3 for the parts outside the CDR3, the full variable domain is DVKVTQSSRYLVKRTGEKVFLECVQDMDHENMFWYRQDPGLGLRLIYFSYDVKMKEKGDIPEGYSVSREKKERFSLILESASTNQTSMYLCASSSPQREGTDTQYFGPGTRLTVL.

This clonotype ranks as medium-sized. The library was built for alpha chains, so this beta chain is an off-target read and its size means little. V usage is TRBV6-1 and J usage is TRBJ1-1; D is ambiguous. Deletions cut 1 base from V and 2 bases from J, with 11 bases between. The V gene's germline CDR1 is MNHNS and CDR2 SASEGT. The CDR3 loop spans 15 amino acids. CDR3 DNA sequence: TGTGCCAGCAGTGAAGACGGCGCAGTCAACACTGAAGCTTTCTTT. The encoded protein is CASSEDGAVNTEAFF.